The T cell receptor beta chain described here comes from a study of immune evolution from preneoplasia to lung adenocarcinoma. Clones were sequenced by immunoSEQ multiplex PCR, and TCRdb holds only the in-frame ones, with some missing. In the table there are over 9,000 clones, roughly 77% of which are singletons. The CDR3 runs 14 residues. The germline V gene has CDR1 SGHDT and CDR2 YYEEEE. Trimming removed 3 bases from V and 3 bases from J, with 10 bases in between. The receptor comes from an older donor with lung adenocarcinoma. The sequenced sample consisted of FFPE minimally invasive lung adenocarcinoma tissue. The rearrangement joins TRBV5-6 to TRBJ1-5, with D possibly matching TRBD1 (6 bases). The CDR3 here is CASSWAGDNQPQHF. The CDR3 DNA sequence: TGTGCCAGCAGCTGGGCAGGGGACAATCAGCCCCAGCATTTT. The complete variable domain, with remaining parts taken from reference TRBV5-6 and TRBJ1-5, reads DAGVTQSPTHLIKTRGQQVTLRCSPKSGHDTVSWYQQALGQGPQFIFQYYEEEERQRGNFPDRFSGHQFPNYSSELNVNALLLGDSALYLCASSWAGDNQPQHFGDGTRLSIL.